This TCR beta chain was recorded in a study of regulatory T cells in long-lasting Graves disease. Overall study context: The study enrolled newly diagnosed Graves' patients on antithyroid drugs under 3 months.

Many counts were recorded for this clonotype. The sample's time point: newly diagnosed GD, antithyroid drugs for less than 3 months. PBMCs provided the RNA from which the TCR library was made. To make TCR beta libraries, researchers used iRepertoire HTBI primers and Arm-PCR of CDR3 regions. Each CDR3 protein is one row after TCRdb ran MiXCR on the multiplex PCR reads. This sample has approximately 400,000 distinct CDR3 sequences; 15% occur once, and the top ten carry 16%. The V end was cut by 3 bases, the J end by 2 bases, with 16 bases between. This CDR3 contains 16 residues. The V gene's germline CDR1 is SNHLY and CDR2 FYNNEI. This sample also appeared in a second study, on T cells in Graves' hyperthyroidism and ophthalmopathy.

The TCR originated in a woman aged 25 to 39 with Graves disease. Source: peripheral blood mononuclear cells (PBMCs), taken at new diagnosis, from a patient treated with antithyroid drugs. The V call is TRBV2, the J call TRBJ1-2; no clear D. The CDR3, as DNA: TGTGCCAGCAGTGACCCTTTTCCAGACGGGAACTATGGCTACACCTTC. Encoded protein: CASSDPFPDGNYGYTF.